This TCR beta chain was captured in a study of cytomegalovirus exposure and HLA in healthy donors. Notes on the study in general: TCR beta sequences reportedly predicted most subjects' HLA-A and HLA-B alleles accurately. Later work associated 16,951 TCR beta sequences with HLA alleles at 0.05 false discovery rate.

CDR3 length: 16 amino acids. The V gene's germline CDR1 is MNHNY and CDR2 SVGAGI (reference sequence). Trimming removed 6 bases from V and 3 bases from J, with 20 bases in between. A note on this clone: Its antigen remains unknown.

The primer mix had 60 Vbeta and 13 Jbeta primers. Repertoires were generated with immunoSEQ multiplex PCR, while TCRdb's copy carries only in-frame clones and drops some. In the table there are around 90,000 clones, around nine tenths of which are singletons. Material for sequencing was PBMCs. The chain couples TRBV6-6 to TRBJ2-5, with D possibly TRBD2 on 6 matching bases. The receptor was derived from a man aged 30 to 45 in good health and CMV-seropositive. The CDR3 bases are TGTGCCAGCAGCCTTGGAGGGGCGCGGGGAAAAGAGACCCAGTACTTC. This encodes CASSLGGARGKETQYF.